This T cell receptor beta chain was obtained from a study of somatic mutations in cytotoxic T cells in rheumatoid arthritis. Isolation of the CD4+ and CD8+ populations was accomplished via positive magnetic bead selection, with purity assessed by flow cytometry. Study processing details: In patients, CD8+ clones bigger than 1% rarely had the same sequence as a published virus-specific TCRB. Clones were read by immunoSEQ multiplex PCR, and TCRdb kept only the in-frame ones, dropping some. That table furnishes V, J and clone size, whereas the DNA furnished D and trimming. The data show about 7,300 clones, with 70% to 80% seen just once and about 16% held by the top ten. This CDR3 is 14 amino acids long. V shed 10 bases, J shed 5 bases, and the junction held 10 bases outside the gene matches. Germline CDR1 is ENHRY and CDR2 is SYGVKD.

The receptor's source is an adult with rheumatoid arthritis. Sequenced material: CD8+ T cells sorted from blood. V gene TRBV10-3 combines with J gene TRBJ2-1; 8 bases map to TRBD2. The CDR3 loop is CATLPLADHNEQFF. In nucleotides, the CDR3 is TGTGCCACCTTGCCACTAGCGGATCACAATGAGCAGTTCTTC.